This T cell receptor beta chain was sequenced for a study of cytomegalovirus exposure and HLA in healthy donors (dated by TCRdb to 2017 to 2019). As for the study more broadly: An earlier analysis of some 600 of the donors reported roughly 300 Gb of sequence data and some 110 million unique TCR beta sequences obtained from about 170 million T cells. Donor age, sex, ethnicity and CMV serostatus were collected together with the repertoire data. The later analysis used no new phenotypic data to find candidate immune exposures, relying instead on TCR beta sequences and their occurrence across donors. An early release that covered 500 to 800 HLA-typed donors contained about 300 gigabases of sequencing data and about 93 million unique TCR sequences. To decide whether each TCR beta V gene segment behaved as functional or pseudogenic, an earlier analysis of several hundred of the donors relied on high-throughput TCR beta sequencing. A later analysis re-analyzed previously published TCR beta repertoires from roughly 600 donors and added high-resolution HLA genotyping to study TCR occurrence patterns. Across about 380 genotyped donors of the cohort, an average of about 240,000 unique TCR beta nucleotide sequences per donor were sequenced, and 15% to 20% of those sequences were non-productive. Roughly 5 DR-DQ haplotypes were handled as single units for association and clustering because linkage in the cohort was strong. Genome-wide SNP genotypes for about 60% of the roughly 700 donors were used in a later genetic analysis, which treated that subset as a discovery cohort. Besides the first cohort of hundreds of subjects, a separate validation cohort made up of some 110 different subjects was used. The study profiled the T cell repertoires of about 640 subjects by immunosequencing and related them to cytomegalovirus serostatus. The number of donors typed differed by locus, with 629-630 for A, B, C, DRB1 and DQB1, over 500 for DQA1, approximately 570 for DPA1, and some 440 for DPB1. Of the 398 genotyped donors, roughly 80% fell in the genetic ancestry cluster associated with self-reported Caucasian donors. To predict cytomegalovirus infection status, the study combined high-throughput TCR immunosequencing, statistical association of individual TCRs with disease status, and machine learning. All discovery cohort repertoires had been generated on a single sequencing platform. The study was designed to test whether signatures of past pathogen exposure could be identified by cataloging public T cell receptors. HLA typing included class I and class II loci at four-digit resolution. Study-level results and caveats: Immune exposure information for the cohort was limited to CMV serostatus. Correlated functional status among segregating V segments might be attributable to linkage disequilibrium, but an unknown experimental factor could not be ruled out. The study listed 150 to 200 TCR beta chains as associated with cytomegalovirus. According to a later analysis, most CMV-associated TCR beta chains appeared to be HLA-restricted, and the HLA associations seemed to be driven largely by CMV exposure. According to the authors, the approach could potentially be generalized to other disease states and immunological phenotypes. The classifier was reported to diagnose cytomegalovirus status with high specificity and sensitivity in both the original cohort and the validation cohort. Strong co-occurrence of HLA alleles, especially DR and DQ, made assigning TCR associations to individual alleles difficult. A later analysis found that TCR association rates varied across HLA loci, with DRB1 alleles showing the most associated TCRs and HLA-C alleles the fewest. In a later genetic analysis, fewer N-insertions in productive TCRs were reported among donors in an Asian-associated ancestry cluster than the roughly 710-donor mean. Because some donors lacked HLA typing at each locus, the association tests relied only on the typed subset. In a later analysis, HLA-associated TCR beta chains were found to be more clonally expanded and to have lower generation probabilities than equally common non-associated chains. Several of the top co-occurrence clusters appeared to be linked to parvovirus B19, influenza, CMV and Epstein-Barr virus, according to a later analysis. The presence/absence analyses assumed that sequencing depth was roughly uniform across donors, and that assumption may not be true. Because the 87-base-pair reads could not distinguish some IMGT-functional V segments, including TRBV6-2 and TRBV6-3, those segments were excluded. A further reported finding was that TCR beta sequences accurately predicted the HLA-A and HLA-B alleles for most subjects in the first cohort. In a later analysis, about 17,000 TCR beta sequences were associated with specific HLA alleles at a false discovery rate of 0.05. In an earlier analysis of approximately 590 of the donors, most TCR beta V segments were observed in productive rearrangements about 90% or about 30% of the time, broadly matching IMGT annotations. A cluster of highly shared sequence variants was judged likely to be a technical artifact of the sequencing pipeline. Only TCR beta chains were sequenced in this cohort, and the absence of alpha or paired-chain data limited detectable features. A later genetic analysis associated a missense DCLRE1C variant with V-gene and J-gene trimming of TCR beta chains, and an independent cohort replicated the association. Most TCR sequences were observed very rarely across donors, whereas some public TCRs were present in many individuals. The earlier analysis of around 600 of the donors excluded over 15 rarely observed V segments, including chromosome 9 orphons, because counts were too low. In vitro tests confirmed that a few of the cytomegalovirus-associated TCR beta chains recognize cytomegalovirus antigens.

The sample holds one count of this clone. The antigen it binds to is not known. No clone much larger than this one lies a single base away; base qualities are absent. The method was the immunoSEQ multiplex PCR assay. For the multiplex PCR, a mixture combining 60 forward primers for TCR Vbeta segments and 13 reverse primers for TCR Jbeta segments was used. The CDR3 region of rearranged TCR beta genes was amplified from genomic DNA with a multiplex PCR assay. On the Illumina HiSeq System, the amplified TCR beta libraries were sequenced as 87-base-pair reads. The study's processing was this. In a later analysis, some 80 million unique TCR beta chains were counted across the roughly 670 repertoires, and roughly 9.9 million of these chains were shared by at least two donors. Raw reads were error-corrected and collapsed into unique sequences with a nearest-neighbor algorithm that merged closely related sequences to remove PCR and sequencing errors. V, D and J gene segments were assigned by aligning CDR3 sequences to IMGT reference sequences. Each retained sequence needed at least a six-nucleotide match to both a V gene segment and a J gene segment. A rearrangement counted as productive if the CDR3 had no stop codons and remained in frame with V and J, and every other rearrangement counted as non-productive. CDR3 was defined by IMGT convention, running from the second conserved V-encoded cysteine to the conserved J-encoded phenylalanine. In an earlier analysis of 550 to 650 of the donors, sequences lacking an unambiguous match to a single V gene segment were excluded. In an earlier analysis of about 590 of the donors, a V segment was called functional when productive rearrangements were above 56.7%, and segregating when the standard deviation between donors exceeded 5%. To diagnose cytomegalovirus status from the catalog of TCR beta chain sequences, a statistical classification framework was built. In a later analysis, TCR nucleotide sequences were compared against IMGT/GENE-DB human TR gene sequences so that V and J genes could be assigned. In a later analysis, CDR3 sequences and most-parsimonious VDJ recombination scenarios were assigned using the TCRdist pipeline. In a later analysis, each TCR beta chain was defined by its CDR3 amino acid sequence together with its V-gene family, and reads lacking a unique V-gene family were excluded. In a later analysis, some 600 highly shared, low-generation-probability nucleotide sequences were removed to address suspected cross-contamination and a sequencing artifact. A later analysis calculated a clonal expansion index for each public chain from normalized within-repertoire ranks of inferred template counts. In a later analysis, generation probabilities were computed with a VDJ recombination model fitted to out-of-frame rearrangements, and the resulting probabilities were checked against IGoR. In a later analysis, TCR-TCR, TCR-HLA and TCR-CMV co-occurrence was scored with hypergeometric tests, and a repertoire-size bias correction was applied to TCR pairs. To estimate false discovery rates, a later analysis permuted the HLA or CMV assignments 20 times. In a later analysis, co-occurring TCRs were grouped using DBSCAN, with TCRdist sequence similarity added in when clustering inside HLA-allele-positive subsets. Repertoires with fewer than 30,000 or more than 120,000 public chains, plus five repertoires with anomalous nucleotide sharing, were excluded from co-occurrence clustering. The clones in this table, taken by TCRdb from immuneACCESS, are in-frame only. Not every clone is retained; where verified, under half of the shortfall comes from an unresolved V gene, and the cause of the rest is unknown. V and J calls and clone size are copied from that table; D and trimming were computed from the DNA. The sample table holds roughly 230,000 clones, of which about 85% were seen once. 0.2% to 0.25% of the sample is taken by the ten largest.

Trimming removed 2 bases from V and 7 bases from J, leaving 15 bases between the germline ends. Including the terminal cysteine and phenylalanine, the CDR3 comprises 14 residues. Only the CDR3 region is kept as DNA, spanning 42 bases read in frame from base 1. Per the germline V gene, LGHNT is the CDR1 and FRNRAP is the CDR2. In total, fewer than 750 healthy bone marrow donors made up the cohort. At the time of sampling, every cohort member was nominally healthy, though immune exposures that went unrecorded were likely present. The donor tested CMV seronegative and was one of the 352 seronegative cohort members. Each donor provided a peripheral blood sample, and peripheral blood mononuclear cells were used for TCR beta sequencing. The Qiagen DNeasy Blood Extraction Kit was used to extract genomic DNA from the blood cell samples.

The rearrangement combines TRBV12-5 with TRBJ2-7, and the D gene may be TRBD2, 6 bases matching. The origin of this receptor is a girl aged 2 to 10 in good health and CMV-seronegative. The sequencing input was PBMCs. The CDR3 sequence is CASGLTGASDEQYF. The DNA is as follows: TGTGCTAGTGGTTTGACGGGAGCCTCGGATGAGCAGTACTTC.